A selection of T cell receptor beta chains follows, all from one sample in a study of T cells in narcolepsy. Produced via immunoSEQ multiplex PCR; TCRdb's table is partial and in-frame only. The table records tens of thousands of clones, more than 75% of them present only once. Sequenced: memory (CD45RA-) CD4+ T cells from blood. The receptors were gathered from a human donor in good health. Both conserved end residues are part of each CDR3. The D gene is left open where the match is weak. Only some rows state a clone size, as once, few, many or a class for expanded clones.

j_call clone_size cdr3_length v_call d_call cdr3_nt cdr3_aa
TRBJ2-3 . 11 TRBV20-1 . TGCAGTGCTACGGACGGCAGATTTCGGTATTTT CSATDGRFRYF
TRBJ2-1 once 14 TRBV25-1 . TGTGCCAGCAGTGCGGATACTCGGAACAATGAGCAGTTCTTC CASSADTRNNEQFF
TRBJ2-5 . 15 TRBV7-2 TRBD2 TGTGCCAGCAGCTTAGCTTTGGGGGGGCAAGAGACCCAGTACTTC CASSLALGGQETQYF
TRBJ2-2 . 12 TRBV6-6 . TGTGCCAGCAGTTACTTTACCGGGGAGCTGTTTTTT CASSYFTGELFF
TRBJ2-2 few 14 TRBV9 . TGTGCCAGCAGCGTAACAGGGAACACCGGGGAGCTGTTTTTT CASSVTGNTGELFF
TRBJ2-7 . 14 TRBV11-2 TRBD1 TGTGCCAGCAGCTTATATGGGACAGGGTACGAGCAGTACTTC CASSLYGTGYEQYF
TRBJ1-4 . 16 TRBV4-1 . TGCGCCAGCAGCCAAGATTGGAACAGGGATAATGAAAAACTGTTTTTT CASSQDWNRDNEKLFF
TRBJ2-3 . 12 TRBV30 . TGTGCCTGGGGACCTACCACAGATACGCAGTATTTT CAWGPTTDTQYF
TRBJ2-3 . 13 TRBV19 TRBD1 TGTGCCAGTAAGGACAGGGGCACAGATACGCAGTATTTT CASKDRGTDTQYF
TRBJ2-1 . 17 TRBV30 TRBD2 TGTGCCTGGAGCCCCCGGGGTAGCGGGACATCCTACAATGAGCAGTTCTTC CAWSPRGSGTSYNEQFF
TRBJ2-5 . 15 TRBV2 TRBD1 TGTGCCAGCACCCGGGACAGGGGAAGGGGAGAGACCCAGTACTTC CASTRDRGRGETQYF
TRBJ1-1 medium-sized 14 TRBV2 . TGTGCCAGCAGTGAAAGAGGGCAAGGTGATGAAGCTTTCTTT CASSERGQGDEAFF
TRBJ2-7 . 13 TRBV10-2 TRBD1 TGCGCCAGCAGCGGACAGGGCGGGAACGAGCAGTACTTC CASSGQGGNEQYF
TRBJ2-4 . 15 TRBV5-1 . TGCGCCAGCAGCTCCGGACGGCAGCCTCCGGACATTCAGTACTTC CASSSGRQPPDIQYF
TRBJ1-1 . 13 TRBV6-5 . TGTGCCAGCAGTTACTCCCGCAGAGATGAGGCTTTCTTT CASSYSRRDEAFF
TRBJ2-5 once 18 TRBV7-9 TRBD2 TGTGCCAGCAGCTTAGCGGGCCGGACTAGCGGGGTGGGGGAGACCCAGTACTTC CASSLAGRTSGVGETQYF
TRBJ1-1 . 15 TRBV5-4 TRBD1 TGTGCCAGCAGCTTGGGGACAGGTGCGGACACTGAAGCTTTCTTT CASSLGTGADTEAFF
TRBJ1-1 . 14 TRBV5-1 . TGCGCCAGCAGCTTGGACAAGACCCCCACTGAAGCTTTCTTT CASSLDKTPTEAFF
TRBJ1-1 once 14 TRBV18 . TGTGCCAGCTCACCACTTCAACGGCTGACTGAAGCTTTCTTT CASSPLQRLTEAFF
TRBJ1-3 . 18 TRBV14 TRBD1 TGTGCCAGCAGCCTCGGAGGGACAGGGGGCGCCCCTGGAAACACCATATATTTT CASSLGGTGGAPGNTIYF
TRBJ2-1 . 19 TRBV12-5 TRBD2 TGTGCTAGTGGTTTGGGTCTAGCGGGAGGATTCCGTCGGAACAATGAGCAGTTCTTC CASGLGLAGGFRRNNEQFF
TRBJ1-1 once 10 TRBV20-1 . TGCAGTCCCGGAAAGACTGAAGCTTTCTTT CSPGKTEAFF
TRBJ2-3 . 16 TRBV18 TRBD1 TGTGCTAGCTCACCACCATCAGGGGGCTTAACAGATACGCAGTATTTT CASSPPSGGLTDTQYF
TRBJ2-7 . 14 TRBV7-8 TRBD2 TGTGCCAGCAGCTTGGAAGCGGGGAGGTACGAGCAGTACTTC CASSLEAGRYEQYF
TRBJ1-4 few 13 TRBV30 . TGTGCCTGGGAGGGGCAGTCTAATGAAAAACTGTTTTTT CAWEGQSNEKLFF
TRBJ2-7 . 16 TRBV11-2 TRBD2 TGTGCCAGCAGCTTAGTGAGCGGGAGGAAGGCGTACGAGCAGTACTTC CASSLVSGRKAYEQYF
TRBJ2-5 . 15 TRBV7-3 . TGTGCCAGCAGCTTATCCCGGACTAAAGGAGAGACCCAGTACTTC CASSLSRTKGETQYF
TRBJ1-1 . 12 TRBV30 . TGTGCCTGGAGTGGGGGGACCCGGAGTGGTTTCTTT CAWSGGTRSGFF
TRBJ2-3 once 13 TRBV6-1 . TGTGCCAGCAGGGGGTTGTCGGCAGATACGCAGTATTTT CASRGLSADTQYF
TRBJ2-7 . 15 TRBV7-2 . TGTGCCAGCAGCTTAGTGGGACAAGTGACCTACGAGCAGTACTTC CASSLVGQVTYEQYF
TRBJ1-3 . 16 TRBV25-1 . TGTGCCAGCAGTGCCGGACTGTTGAGCTCTGGAAACACCATATATTTT CASSAGLLSSGNTIYF
TRBJ2-3 . 18 TRBV4-3 TRBD2 TGCGCCAGCAGCCAGGGAATAGCGGGGGGGCTCGGTGAAGATACGCAGTATTTT CASSQGIAGGLGEDTQYF
TRBJ2-5 few 15 TRBV6-1 TRBD1 TGTGCCAGCAGTGAAGGGGGACAGGGGGTAGAGACCCAGTACTTC CASSEGGQGVETQYF
TRBJ1-2 few 16 TRBV27 TRBD1 TGTGCCAGCAGTTTATCCGCCGGACAGGGGGCCTATGGCTACACCTTC CASSLSAGQGAYGYTF
TRBJ2-7 . 14 TRBV18 TRBD1 TGTGCCAGCTCACCTCCGGGACAGGCATTCCGCTGGTACTTC CASSPPGQAFRWYF